Sequencing of this TCR beta chain was carried out in a study of OX40 agonist ivuxolimab in advanced cancers. Study background: Partial responses occurred in Three dose-escalation patients, one with hepatocellular carcinoma and two with cutaneous melanoma.

The sampling schedule covered blood at baseline, cycle 4 day 1, and cycle 7 day 1. The CDR3 spans 13 residues. V dropped 3 bases and J dropped 1 base, with 6 bases sitting between them. CDR1 and CDR2 (germline): LNHNV, YYDKDF (reference sequence). The data were produced by immunoSEQ multiplex PCR, yet TCRdb's version contains in-frame clones alone and is incomplete. This sample has tens of thousands of clones, with 82% found just once. Study-level findings and limits: Fewer expanded clones were found on average in CD4+ than in CD8+ T cells.

On this clone itself: Its antigen is as yet unknown.

This clonotype was sampled from an adult with an advanced solid tumor such as melanoma, head and neck, liver or kidney cancer. J is TRBJ2-5 and V is TRBV15, with D unresolved. The sequences come from CD4+ or CD8+ T cells sorted from blood, collected in a trial of the OX40 agonist ivuxolimab. The CDR3 coding sequence is TGTGCCACCAGCAGTGGAGTCCAAGAGACCCAGTACTTC. Protein: CATSSGVQETQYF.